The rows below give T cell receptor beta chains drawn from one sample of a study of human T cells and chemical hapten exposure. TCRdb analysed the RACE reads with MiXCR anew, one entry per CDR3 protein. Here the sample spans about 73,000 distinct CDR3 sequences, 8.5% being singletons. The starting material was whole blood, obtained in connection with sensitization to the hapten diphenylcyclopropenone (DPC). The receptor source for this set is a woman aged 50 to 60 with alopecia areata. Some clones in this sample may be carry-over from other donors' samples. Both conserved end residues are part of each CDR3.

v_gene | CDR3aa
TRBV6-6 | CASSQDSLNYGYTF
TRBV5-1 | CASSSLDRSQETQYF
TRBV24-1 | CATSDFSSSTDTQYF
TRBV6-5 | CASSWGVGNTEAFF
TRBV20-1 | CSAGTANYGYTF
TRBV20-1 | CSATLSSYEQYF
TRBV20-1 | CSARAGTSGQLSTDMQYF
TRBV14 | CASSQDWVWNSPLHF
TRBV27 | CASSLHKGQGTYEQYF
TRBV9 | CASSASWGMNTEAFF
TRBV5-1 | CASSLAVPDTQYF